These T cell receptor beta chains were read from a single sample in a study of T cell responses to AZD1222 COVID-19 vaccine. Sequencing was performed with immunoSEQ multiplex PCR; in TCRdb, only in-frame clones are kept and a portion is missing. In the table there are fewer than 120,000 clones, less than 95% of which are singletons. This specimen was peripheral blood, taken on day 0 of AZD1222 vaccination. The receptors come from an adult in good health. Both conserved end residues are trimmed from each CDR3. Each record gives: V gene, CDR3 protein.

V: TRBV28
CDR3: ASNRQGHQPQH

V: TRBV11-2
CDR3: ASSLGRGAMADTQY

V: TRBV6-5
CDR3: ASRRQGGNSPLH

V: TRBV27
CDR3: ASRGDRRTNEKLF

V: TRBV11-2
CDR3: ASSLSTGYGEQY

V: TRBV27
CDR3: ASTRQGRELYGYT

V: TRBV12-3/TRBV12-4
CDR3: ASTPTGWTEAF

V: TRBV11-2
CDR3: ASSSRGSGRGATGELF

V: TRBV13
CDR3: ASSLLAGELF

V: TRBV14
CDR3: ASSQAKASGYTDTQY

V: TRBV10-3
CDR3: AISRQGKKGYT

V: TRBV5-1
CDR3: ASSLEGGIGQPQH

V: TRBV19
CDR3: ASSNAGEQF

V: TRBV6-5
CDR3: ASSLRRTEPRNTIY

V: TRBV27
CDR3: ASSIRGQPQH

V: TRBV5-1
CDR3: ASSSSGGTTDTQY

V: TRBV28
CDR3: ASSFVRGHGYT

V: TRBV7-8
CDR3: ASSLAPTGDGYT

V: TRBV5-1
CDR3: ASSTGTVTYEQY

V: TRBV7-2
CDR3: ASSPGRGRGRENTIY

V: TRBV27
CDR3: ASRGDSTNYGYT

V: TRBV30
CDR3: AWSRGVYSNQPQH

V: TRBV12-3/TRBV12-4
CDR3: ASHNNGGYT